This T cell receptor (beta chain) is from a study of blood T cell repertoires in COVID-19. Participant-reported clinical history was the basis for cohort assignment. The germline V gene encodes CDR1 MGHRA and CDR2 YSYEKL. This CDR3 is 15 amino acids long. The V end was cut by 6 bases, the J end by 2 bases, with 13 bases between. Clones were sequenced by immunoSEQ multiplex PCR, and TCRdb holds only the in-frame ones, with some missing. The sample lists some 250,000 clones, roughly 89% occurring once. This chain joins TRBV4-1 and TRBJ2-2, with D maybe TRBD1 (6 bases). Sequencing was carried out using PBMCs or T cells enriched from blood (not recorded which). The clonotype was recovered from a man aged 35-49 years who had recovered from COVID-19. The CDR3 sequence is CASRNDRTNTGELFF. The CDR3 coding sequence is TGCGCCAGCAGGAACGACAGGACCAACACCGGGGAGCTGTTTTTT.